These 28 T cell receptor beta chains were all obtained from the same sample, sequenced in a study of beta chain features in type 1 diabetes. General study findings and limits: Moderately but significantly shorter TCRB CDR3s were found in Type 1 diabetes patients in all four CD4+ subsets.

What these receptors recognize is not known. Reverse transcription of all isolated RNA meant that expressed TCRB transcripts were sequenced. Libraries were prepared by immunoSEQ multiplex PCR; TCRdb keeps only in-frame clonotypes and omits some of them. The table records 240,000 or so clones, roughly 20% of them present only once. Sequenced sample: naive CD4+ T cells from blood. The receptors stem from a woman aged 35 to 49 with type 1 diabetes.

The chain recombines TRBV6-4 with TRBJ1-3, with a tentative D call TRBD1 (5 bases). Per the germline V gene, CDR1 is MRHNA and CDR2 is SNTAGT. The CDR3 totals 16 residues. V lost 4 bases and J lost 2, with 15 bases in between. The CDR3 nucleotides read TGTGCCAGCAGTGTTTTCAGGGAACAGCCTGGAAACACCATATATTTT. It encodes CASSVFREQPGNTIYF.

This sequence joins TRBV28 and TRBJ1-2, with D tentatively TRBD1 (5 bases). Per germline, CDR1 MDHEN and CDR2 SYDVKM. This CDR3 region has 14 residues. Trimming left V 6 bases short and J 6 bases short, with 17 bases between. CDR3 DNA: TGTGCCAGCAGGCTGGTAGGGGATAGCCATGGCTACACCTTC. Protein product: CASRLVGDSHGYTF.

This clone came up a few times. The rearrangement links TRBV6-6 to TRBJ1-1; D is undetermined. Germline values: CDR1 MNHNY, CDR2 SVGAGI (reference sequence). V dropped 7 bases and J dropped 4 bases, with 13 bases sitting between them. The CDR3 runs 13 residues. CDR3: CASTYLRGTEAFF. In DNA form, the CDR3 reads TGTGCCAGCACCTACCTACGGGGCACTGAAGCTTTCTTT.

This clone has only a few counts. The V call is TRBV5-1, the J call TRBJ2-1, with TRBD2 identical over 9 bases. The V segment lost 1 base and the J segment 8 bases; nucleotides outside the gene matches: 4. The germline gives CDR1 SGHRS, CDR2 YFSETQ. The CDR3 runs to 14 residues. The CDR3 DNA follows: TGCGCCAGCAGCTTGCTAGCGGGATGGGATGAGCAGTTCTTC. Translation: CASSLLAGWDEQFF.

This sequence joins TRBV7-2 and TRBJ2-3; possible D gene TRBD2, 5 bases. V was shortened by 2 bases and J by 2 bases, with 11 bases between the two germline ends. CDR3 size: 15 residues. Germline CDR1 and CDR2: SGHTA and FQGNSA. The CDR3 DNA sequence: TGTGCCAGCAGCTTAATAGGGAGTTCCACAGATACGCAGTATTTT. Its translation: CASSLIGSSTDTQYF. Supplemented by reference TRBV7-2 and TRBJ2-3, the full variable domain reads GAGVSQSPSNKVTEKGKDVELRCDPISGHTALYWYRQSLGQGLEFLIYFQGNSAPDKSGLPSDRFSAERTGGSVSTLTIQRTQQEDSAVYLCASSLIGSSTDTQYFGPGTRLTVL.

V and J are TRBV6-6 and TRBJ2-7, with 10 bases aligning to TRBD2. J was trimmed by 3 bases and V by 5 bases; bases with no gene match: 4. Germline loops: CDR1 MNHNY, CDR2 SVGAGI (reference sequence). The length of the CDR3 is 14 residues. For the CDR3, the DNA is TGTGCCAGCAGTCCTAGCGGGAGTTACTACGAGCAGTACTTC. This codes for CASSPSGSYYEQYF.

This clone was found a few times. This rearrangement joins TRBV11-1 to TRBJ2-1; D call uncertain. CDR1 is SGHAT, CDR2 FQDESV, per germline (reference sequence). V lost 5 bases and J 0 bases, leaving 8 bases between the germline ends. The CDR3 loop spans 14 amino acids. Here the CDR3 DNA reads TGTGCCAGCAGCAGCATGGTCTCCTACAATGAGCAGTTCTTC. Amino acids: CASSSMVSYNEQFF.

Only a few counts were recorded for this clone. The chain employs TRBV2 and TRBJ1-2; no definite D call. The V and J ends lost 2 bases and 4 bases respectively, with 11 bases between them. CDR1 and CDR2 from the germline V gene are SNHLY and FYNNEI. The CDR3 extends over 14 amino acids. This CDR3 reads CASSESGGAYGYTF. The CDR3 region has the DNA TGTGCCAGCAGTGAAAGCGGCGGAGCCTATGGCTACACCTTC.

The chain uses TRBV14 and TRBJ2-3; D is unclear. V was cut by 3 bases and J by 6 bases, with 7 bases left in between. Germline V CDR1 and CDR2: SGHDN, FVKESK. The CDR3 has 12 amino acids. CDR3 loop: CASSQAWDTQYF. The CDR3 coding sequence is TGTGCCAGCAGCCAGGCATGGGATACGCAGTATTTT.

This clone was recorded a few times. The chain couples TRBV5-1 to TRBJ1-1; D unclear. This CDR3 comprises 14 residues. The germline V and J ends were trimmed by 0 bases and 4 bases, with 10 bases remaining between them. CDR1 is SGHRS and CDR2 is YFSETQ in the germline V gene. CDR3 residues: CASSLDGVGTEAFF. The CDR3 DNA reads as TGCGCCAGCAGCTTGGACGGGGTAGGCACTGAAGCTTTCTTT.

The chain carries TRBV30 and TRBJ1-3, with D unresolved. This CDR3 contains 13 residues. CDR1 is GTSNPN, CDR2 SVGIG, per germline (reference sequence). Between the trimmed V and J ends, which lost 4 bases and 2 bases, there was a span of 9 bases. Written as DNA, the CDR3 is TGTGCCTGGACCTTCGGGGCTGGAAACACCATATATTTT. Its protein is CAWTFGAGNTIYF.

The CDR3 loop reads CASSKTSGDTDTQYF. The CDR3 DNA is TGTGCCAGCAGCAAGACTAGCGGGGACACAGATACGCAGTATTTT. The chain combines TRBV7-3 with TRBJ2-3; 11 bases are shared with TRBD2. Germline V gives CDR1 SGHTA, CDR2 FQGTGA. The CDR3 totals 15 residues. V shed 5 bases, J shed 2 bases, and the junction held 3 bases outside the gene matches.

The sample holds a few counts of this clone. The V and J genes are TRBV5-1 and TRBJ2-7; 11 bases align to TRBD2. CDR1 is SGHRS and CDR2 is YFSETQ in the germline V gene. J gave up 1 base and V 1 base, and 7 bases lay outside the gene matches. The CDR3 covers 17 residues. CDR3 region: CASSLLPGLADSYEQYF. The CDR3 DNA reads as TGCGCCAGCAGCTTGTTACCGGGACTAGCGGATTCCTACGAGCAGTACTTC.

There are a few counts of this clone. This chain joins TRBV5-6 and TRBJ1-5; D is possibly TRBD1 (5 bases). Germline V CDR1 and CDR2: SGHDT, YYEEEE. CDR3 size: 14 residues. V dropped 4 bases and J dropped 4 bases, with 12 bases sitting between them. CDR3 in amino acids: CASSPNRSNQPQHF. The DNA of the CDR3 is TGTGCCAGCAGCCCGAACAGGTCTAATCAGCCCCAGCATTTT.

In this sample, this clone turned up a few times. This rearrangement joins TRBV9 to TRBJ2-3; D gene uncertain. Germline-derived CDR1 and CDR2 are SGDLS and YYNGEE. CDR3 length equals 14 residues. V lost 3 bases and J lost 2, with 10 bases in between. The CDR3: CASSEWPVTDTQYF. For the CDR3, the DNA is TGTGCCAGCAGCGAGTGGCCAGTCACAGATACGCAGTATTTT.

This chain uses TRBV28 with TRBJ1-1; 7 positions agree with TRBD1. This CDR3 comprises 12 residues. Germline V gene lookup returns CDR1 MDHEN and CDR2 SYDVKM. V dropped 4 bases and J dropped 5; count of bases not matched to a gene: 1. The CDR3 DNA is TGTGCCAGCAGTTCAGGGGGGACTGAAGCTTTCTTT. Translation gives CASSSGGTEAFF.

The chain recombines TRBV25-1 with TRBJ1-1, with 7 bases fitting TRBD1. Trimming at V came to 2 bases and at J to 6 bases, leaving 6 bases not matched to a gene. CDR3 length: 14 residues. Germline lookup yields CDR1 MGHDK and CDR2 SYGVNS. The CDR3 bases are TGTGCCAGCAGTGAAGACAGGGAAAATGCTGAAGCTTTCTTT. Protein sequence: CASSEDRENAEAFF. Drawing the rest from reference TRBV25-1 and TRBJ1-1, the complete variable domain is EADIYQTPRYLVIGTGKKITLECSQTMGHDKMYWYQQDPGMELHLIHYSYGVNSTEKGDLSSESTVSRIRTEHFPLTLESARPSHTSQYLCASSEDRENAEAFFGQGTRLTVV.

This clone showed up just a few times. The chain carries TRBV9 and TRBJ1-5; D gene unclear. CDR1 is SGDLS and CDR2 is YYNGEE in the germline V gene. This CDR3 contains 16 residues. The V gene lost 0 bases and the J gene lost 4 bases, with 14 bases spanning the gap. The CDR3 here is CASSVGWRSGNQPQHF. As DNA, the CDR3 is TGTGCCAGCAGCGTAGGATGGAGGTCGGGGAATCAGCCCCAGCATTTT.

This rearrangement joins TRBV6-5 to TRBJ2-7; TRBD2 matches 8 bases. The CDR3 has 15 amino acids. Germline CDR1 and CDR2: MNHEY and SVGAGI. Trimming removed 5 bases from V and 7 bases from J; junction bases left unmatched: 13. The CDR3 DNA sequence: TGTGCCAGCAGTCCATCAGCGGGGGCTACGGTGGAGCAGTACTTC. Its translation: CASSPSAGATVEQYF.

CDR3 region: CASSFKVGVSNQPQHF. CDR3 coding DNA: TGTGCCAGCAGTTTCAAGGTCGGGGTAAGCAATCAGCCCCAGCATTTT. The chain is built from TRBV28 and TRBJ1-5; D is unclear. V lost 3 bases, J lost 1 base, and 13 bases lay in between. The germline V gene encodes CDR1 MDHEN and CDR2 SYDVKM. This CDR3 contains 16 residues. The full variable domain, with the rest looked up from reference TRBV28 and TRBJ1-5, is DVKVTQSSRYLVKRTGEKVFLECVQDMDHENMFWYRQDPGLGLRLIYFSYDVKMKEKGDIPEGYSVSREKKERFSLILESASTNQTSMYLCASSFKVGVSNQPQHFGDGTRLSIL.

The chain recombines TRBV5-6 with TRBJ1-1, with D possibly TRBD1 on 6 matching bases. In germline, CDR1 is SGHDT, CDR2 YYEEEE. V lost 0 bases to trimming and J lost 11 bases, with 11 bases between them. This CDR3 spans 12 amino acids. The CDR3 spells CASSLARGWAFF. The CDR3 DNA is TGTGCCAGCAGCTTGGCCAGGGGATGGGCTTTCTTT. Full variable domain (outside the CDR3, taken from reference TRBV5-6 and TRBJ1-1): DAGVTQSPTHLIKTRGQQVTLRCSPKSGHDTVSWYQQALGQGPQFIFQYYEEEERQRGNFPDRFSGHQFPNYSSELNVNALLLGDSALYLCASSLARGWAFFGQGTRLTVV.

V usage is TRBV4-1 and J usage is TRBJ2-1; TRBD2 matches 11 bases. CDR3 length: 16 residues. Losses at the gene ends were 1 base for V and 9 bases for J; bases not matched to a gene: 8. The germline CDR1 and CDR2 sequences are MGHRA and YSYEKL. CDR3 sequence (DNA): TGCGCCAGCAGCCAAGTTACTAGCGGGAGTCTTAGTGAGCAGTTCTTC. It is translated as CASSQVTSGSLSEQFF.

This clone was counted between two and nine times. This sequence joins TRBV2 and TRBJ1-2; the D gene is possibly TRBD1 (5 bases). Per the germline V gene, CDR1 is SNHLY and CDR2 is FYNNEI. Trimming removed 6 bases from V and 7 bases from J, with 12 bases in between. The CDR3 loop spans 12 amino acids. CDR3 DNA: TGTGCCAGCAGGGATGGGGCGGTTGGCTACACCTTC. Protein product: CASRDGAVGYTF.

The chain employs TRBV10-3 and TRBJ2-5, with 8 bases that match TRBD1. Germline-derived CDR1 and CDR2 are ENHRY and SYGVKD. The CDR3 is 12 residues long. V lost 6 bases and J lost 5; bases outside the gene matches: 2. The CDR3 DNA reads as TGTGCCATCAGCCGGGACAGGGAGACCCAGTACTTC. Its protein product is CAISRDRETQYF.

As to this clone: At the DNA level, this CDR3 is encoded by other sequences in the same sample as well. The chain uses TRBV20-1 and TRBJ1-2, with D uncertain. The V gene lost 5 bases and the J gene lost 2 bases, with 6 bases spanning the gap. The CDR3 is made up of 11 amino acids. Germline V lookup: CDR1 DFQATT, CDR2 SNEGSKA (reference sequence). The CDR3 DNA is TGCAGTGCTCCAGGCAACTATGGCTACACCTTC. It yields the protein CSAPGNYGYTF.

This chain links TRBV28 with TRBJ1-1; perhaps TRBD1 as D (5 bases). This CDR3 contains 13 residues. Trimming took 5 bases from V and 10 from J, leaving 17 bases between them. Germline values: CDR1 MDHEN, CDR2 SYDVKM. Here the CDR3 reads CASSPQVPVTAFF. For the CDR3, the DNA is TGTGCCAGCAGTCCACAGGTCCCTGTGACAGCTTTCTTT.

This clone was seen only a few times. This rearrangement joins TRBV30 to TRBJ1-6; 8 bases match TRBD1. Germline V CDR1 and CDR2: GTSNPN, SVGIG (reference sequence). The CDR3 consists of 14 residues. The junction had 4 bases not matched to a gene; V was cut back by 3 bases and J by 6 bases. The CDR3 sequence is CAWSRDRGNSPLHF. As DNA, the CDR3 is TGTGCCTGGAGCCGCGACAGGGGTAATTCACCCCTCCACTTT.

Only a few counts were recorded for this clone. This sequence joins TRBV28 and TRBJ2-2; D is ambiguous. Germline V gives CDR1 MDHEN, CDR2 SYDVKM. V dropped 6 bases and J dropped 4 bases, with 9 bases sitting between them. CDR3 length equals 13 residues. Here the CDR3 DNA reads TGTGCCAGCAGATGGCTTACCACCGGGGAGCTGTTTTTT. It encodes CASRWLTTGELFF.